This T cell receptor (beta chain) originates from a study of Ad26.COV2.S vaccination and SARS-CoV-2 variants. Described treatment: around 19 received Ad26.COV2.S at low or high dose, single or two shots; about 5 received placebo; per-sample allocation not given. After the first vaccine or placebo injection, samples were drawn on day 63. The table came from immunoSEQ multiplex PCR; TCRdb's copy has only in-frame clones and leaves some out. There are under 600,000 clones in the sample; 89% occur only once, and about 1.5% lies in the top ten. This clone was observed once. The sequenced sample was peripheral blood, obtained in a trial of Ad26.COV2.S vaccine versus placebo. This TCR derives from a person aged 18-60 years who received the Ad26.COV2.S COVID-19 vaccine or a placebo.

In nucleotides, the CDR3 is TGCGCCAGCAGCGCGTCAGGGGGCGGAACCGGGGAGCTGTTTTTT. Translation gives CASSASGGGTGELFF. This chain connects TRBV5-1 to TRBJ2-2; 8 bases map to TRBD1. Looked up from germline, CDR1 is SGHRS and CDR2 is YFSETQ. The CDR3 spans 15 residues. V lost 4 bases to trimming and J lost 5 bases; unmatched junction nucleotides: 7.